Listed below are T cell receptor beta chains from one sample, sequenced in a study of blood T cell repertoires in COVID-19. Here immunoSEQ multiplex PCR was the method, and the copy in TCRdb shows in-frame clones only, minus some. The repertoire holds around 270,000 clones, with about nine tenths as singletons. The sample was peripheral blood. These receptors originate from a man between 60 and 75 years old who had recovered from COVID-19. CDR3s leave out the opening cysteine and the closing phenylalanine or tryptophan.

V	J	CDR3
TRBV7-2	TRBJ1-2	ASSLVGTGGGYT
TRBV7-8	TRBJ1-5	ASSQRTGTGLSNQPQH
TRBV4-2	TRBJ2-5	ASSAYRGEETQY
TRBV5-6	TRBJ2-4	ASSTAGTSKVDIQY
TRBV6-5	TRBJ2-7	ASSSGTEYEQY
TRBV25-1	TRBJ1-1	ASSEFSIQDEAF
TRBV7-9	TRBJ2-7	ASSSGTTDYEQY
TRBV7-6	TRBJ2-7	ASSNEGFRSSYEQY
TRBV6-2/TRBV6-3	TRBJ1-5	ASSYRRQGFQPQH
TRBV5-1	TRBJ2-7	ASSLGGRVRYEQY
TRBV6-5	TRBJ2-2	ASSPRTSRTGELF
TRBV19	TRBJ2-5	ASSLWTSGVQETQY
TRBV5-1	TRBJ2-2	ASTGTANTGELF
TRBV3-1/TRBV3-2	TRBJ2-1	ASSPWTGSSYNEQF
TRBV5-8	TRBJ2-1	ASRTTGDEQF
TRBV6-4	TRBJ2-3	ASSDSAGGADTQY
TRBV5-1	TRBJ2-7	ASSLTRFYEQY
TRBV19	TRBJ1-1	ASSIASSNTEAF
TRBV18	TRBJ1-4	ASAANEKLF
TRBV6-5	TRBJ1-3	ASSYRAGAGNTIY
TRBV3-1/TRBV3-2	TRBJ2-3	ASSWLADTQY
TRBV6-2/TRBV6-3	TRBJ1-2	ASSYPHSNYGYT
TRBV9	TRBJ2-7	ASSVARQYQSYEQY
TRBV14	TRBJ2-7	ASSRMPKDILSSYEQY
TRBV18	TRBJ1-4	ASSGYGGSNEKLF
TRBV6-5	TRBJ2-7	ASSYETGLVREQY
TRBV5-8	TRBJ2-7	ASSLVVGLAPEQY
TRBV13	TRBJ2-7	ASSFTRVSYEQY
TRBV29-1	TRBJ1-1	SVVQGAWVTEAF
TRBV7-9	TRBJ1-4	ASSWSRDRGRGEKLF
TRBV2	TRBJ1-2	ASSGTGTGYT
TRBV18	TRBJ1-2	ASSPAEIRGYT
TRBV9	TRBJ2-2	ASSVGSAGELF
TRBV24-1	TRBJ2-1	ATSEAAGGSYNEQF
TRBV11-2	TRBJ2-3	ASSLVREGYTQY
TRBV3-1/TRBV3-2	TRBJ2-7	ASSQERGYSYEQY
TRBV9	TRBJ2-7	ASSVAPLASSIGEQY
TRBV11-2	TRBJ2-7	ASSFSLADSYEQY
TRBV19	TRBJ1-5	ASSTPGQTYQPQH
TRBV6-5	TRBJ2-5	ASSRTGAVQETQY
TRBV5-1	TRBJ2-1	ASSLARTGGNEQF
TRBV11-2	TRBJ1-2	ASSLDRRDYYGYT
TRBV24-1	TRBJ2-6	ATSDSGQRPSGANVLT
TRBV19	TRBJ1-5	ASSIRQGGQPQH